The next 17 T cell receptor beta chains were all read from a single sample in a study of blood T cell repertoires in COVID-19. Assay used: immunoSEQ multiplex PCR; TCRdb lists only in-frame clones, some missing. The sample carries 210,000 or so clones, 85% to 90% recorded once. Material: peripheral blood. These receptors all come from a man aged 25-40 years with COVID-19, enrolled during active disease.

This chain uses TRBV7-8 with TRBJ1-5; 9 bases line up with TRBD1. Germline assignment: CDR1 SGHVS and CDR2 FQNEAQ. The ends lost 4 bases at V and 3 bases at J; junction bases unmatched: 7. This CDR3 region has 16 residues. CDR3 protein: CASSSSTGGTNQPQHF. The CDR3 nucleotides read TGTGCCAGCAGCTCTTCGACAGGGGGTACCAATCAGCCCCAGCATTTT.

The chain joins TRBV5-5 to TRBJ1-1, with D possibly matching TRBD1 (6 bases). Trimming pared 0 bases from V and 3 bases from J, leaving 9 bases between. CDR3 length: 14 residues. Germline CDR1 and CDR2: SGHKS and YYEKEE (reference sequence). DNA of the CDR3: TGTGCCAGCAGCTTGGGGGCAGGGGACACTGAAGCTTTCTTT. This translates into CASSLGAGDTEAFF.

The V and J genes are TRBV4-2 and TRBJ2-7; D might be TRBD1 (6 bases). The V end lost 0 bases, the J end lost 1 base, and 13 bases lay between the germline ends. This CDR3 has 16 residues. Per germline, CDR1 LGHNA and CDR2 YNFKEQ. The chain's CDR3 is CASSQDTGTPSYEQYF. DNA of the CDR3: TGTGCCAGCAGCCAAGATACAGGGACACCTTCCTACGAGCAGTACTTC.

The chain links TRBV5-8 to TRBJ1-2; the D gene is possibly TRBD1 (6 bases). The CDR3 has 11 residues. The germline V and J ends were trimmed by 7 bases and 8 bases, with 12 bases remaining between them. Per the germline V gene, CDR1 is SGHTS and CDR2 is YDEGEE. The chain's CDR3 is CASRAGGGYTF. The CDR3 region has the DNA TGTGCCAGCCGAGCTGGGGGCGGCTACACCTTC.

The CDR3 loop reads CASSPLGQKNTEAFF. The DNA for the CDR3 is TGTGCCAGCAGTCCGTTGGGACAGAAGAACACTGAAGCTTTCTTT. This sequence joins TRBV6-2 or TRBV6-3 and TRBJ1-1; 7 bases agree with TRBD1. V was clipped by 5 bases and J by 1 base; unmatched bases: 7. The CDR3 loop spans 15 amino acids. Germline CDR1 and CDR2: MNHEY and SVGEGT.

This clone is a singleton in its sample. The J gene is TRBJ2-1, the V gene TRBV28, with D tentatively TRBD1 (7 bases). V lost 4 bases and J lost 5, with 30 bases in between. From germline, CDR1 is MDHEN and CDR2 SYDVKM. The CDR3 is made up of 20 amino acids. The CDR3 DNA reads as TGTGCCAGCAGTTCACTCACCTTTGGTTTCAGGGGGGTACTTAACAATGAGCAGTTCTTC. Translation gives CASSSLTFGFRGVLNNEQFF.

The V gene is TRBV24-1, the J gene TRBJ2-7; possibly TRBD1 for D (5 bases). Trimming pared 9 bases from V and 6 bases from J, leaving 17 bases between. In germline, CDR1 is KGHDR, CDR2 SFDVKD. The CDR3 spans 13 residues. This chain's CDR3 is CATLDRLTGEQYF. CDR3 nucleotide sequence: TGTGCCACCCTGGACCGGCTAACAGGCGAGCAGTACTTC.

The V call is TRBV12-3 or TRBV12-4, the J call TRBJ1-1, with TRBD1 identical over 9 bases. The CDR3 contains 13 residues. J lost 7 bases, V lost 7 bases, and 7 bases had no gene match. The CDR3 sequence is CASTKQGAREAFF. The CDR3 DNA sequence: TGTGCCAGCACCAAACAGGGGGCGCGTGAAGCTTTCTTT.

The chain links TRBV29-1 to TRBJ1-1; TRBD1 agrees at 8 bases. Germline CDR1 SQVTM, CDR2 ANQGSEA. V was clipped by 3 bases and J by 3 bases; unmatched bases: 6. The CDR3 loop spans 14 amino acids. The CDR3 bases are TGCAGCGTTGATTGGCAGGACAGGGACACTGAAGCTTTCTTT. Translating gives CSVDWQDRDTEAFF.

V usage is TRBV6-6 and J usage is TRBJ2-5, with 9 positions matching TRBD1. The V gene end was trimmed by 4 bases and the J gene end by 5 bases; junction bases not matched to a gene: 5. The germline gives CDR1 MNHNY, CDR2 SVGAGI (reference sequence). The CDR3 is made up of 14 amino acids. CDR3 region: CASSLQGAGETQYF. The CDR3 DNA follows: TGTGCCAGCAGTTTACAGGGGGCCGGCGAGACCCAGTACTTC.

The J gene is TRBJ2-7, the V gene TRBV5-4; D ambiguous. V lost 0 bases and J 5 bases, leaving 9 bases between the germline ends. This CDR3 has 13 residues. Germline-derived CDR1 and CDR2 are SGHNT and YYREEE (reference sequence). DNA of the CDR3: TGTGCCAGCAGCTTGGTGACGGCGGACGAGCAGTACTTC. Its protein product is CASSLVTADEQYF. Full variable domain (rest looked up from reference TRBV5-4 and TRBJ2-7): ETGVTQSPTHLIKTRGQQVTLRCSSQSGHNTVSWYQQALGQGPQFIFQYYREEENGRGNFPPRFSGLQFPNYSSELNVNALELDDSALYLCASSLVTADEQYFGPGTRLTVT.

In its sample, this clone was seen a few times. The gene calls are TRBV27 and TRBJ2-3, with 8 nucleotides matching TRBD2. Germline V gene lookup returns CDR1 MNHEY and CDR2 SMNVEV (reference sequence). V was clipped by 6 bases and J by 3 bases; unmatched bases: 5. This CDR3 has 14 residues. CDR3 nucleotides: TGTGCCAGCAGCGTAGCGGGGTATACAGATACGCAGTATTTT. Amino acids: CASSVAGYTDTQYF.

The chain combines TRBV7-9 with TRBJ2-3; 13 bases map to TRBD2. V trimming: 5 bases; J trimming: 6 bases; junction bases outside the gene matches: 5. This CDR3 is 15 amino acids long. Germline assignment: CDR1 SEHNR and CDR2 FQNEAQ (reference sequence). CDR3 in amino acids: CASSTGLAGEDTQYF. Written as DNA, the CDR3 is TGTGCCAGCAGCACCGGACTAGCGGGAGAGGATACGCAGTATTTT.

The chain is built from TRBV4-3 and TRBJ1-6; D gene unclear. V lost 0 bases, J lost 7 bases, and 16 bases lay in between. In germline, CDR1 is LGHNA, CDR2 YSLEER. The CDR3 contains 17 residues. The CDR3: CASSQDGGSAGNSPLHF. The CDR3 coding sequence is TGCGCCAGCAGCCAAGATGGAGGCTCGGCAGGAAATTCACCCCTCCACTTT.

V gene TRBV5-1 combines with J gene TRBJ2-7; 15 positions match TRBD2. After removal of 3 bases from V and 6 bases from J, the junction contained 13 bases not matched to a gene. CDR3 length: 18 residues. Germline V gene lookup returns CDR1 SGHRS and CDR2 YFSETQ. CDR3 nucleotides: TGCGCCAGCAGCTCTGGACTAGCGGGGGGGACAATTCGTATCGAGCAGTACTTC. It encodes CASSSGLAGGTIRIEQYF.

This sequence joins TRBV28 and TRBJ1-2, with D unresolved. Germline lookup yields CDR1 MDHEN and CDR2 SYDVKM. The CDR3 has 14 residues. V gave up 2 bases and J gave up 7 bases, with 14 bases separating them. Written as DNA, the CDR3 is TGTGCCAGCAGTTTAACCGGGATAACTGCTGGCTACACCTTC. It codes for CASSLTGITAGYTF.

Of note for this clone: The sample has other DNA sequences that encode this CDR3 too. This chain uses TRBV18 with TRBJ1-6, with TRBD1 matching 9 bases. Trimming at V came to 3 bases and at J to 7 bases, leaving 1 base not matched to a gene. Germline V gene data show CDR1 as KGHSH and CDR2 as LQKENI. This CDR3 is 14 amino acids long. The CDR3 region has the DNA TGTGCCAGCTCACCGGGGACAGGGAATTCACCCCTCCACTTT. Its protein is CASSPGTGNSPLHF.